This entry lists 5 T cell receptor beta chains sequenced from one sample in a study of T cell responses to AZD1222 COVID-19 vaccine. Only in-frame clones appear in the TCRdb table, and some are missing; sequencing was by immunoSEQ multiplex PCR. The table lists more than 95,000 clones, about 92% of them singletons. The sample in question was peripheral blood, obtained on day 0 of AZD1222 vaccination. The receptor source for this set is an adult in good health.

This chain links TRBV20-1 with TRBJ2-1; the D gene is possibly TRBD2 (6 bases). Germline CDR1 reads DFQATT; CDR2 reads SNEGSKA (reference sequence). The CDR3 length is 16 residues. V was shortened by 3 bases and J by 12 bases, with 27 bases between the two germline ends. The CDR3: CSASQPVSGVGQVQFF. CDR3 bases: TGCAGTGCTAGTCAGCCGGTATCGGGAGTAGGGCAAGTGCAGTTCTTC.

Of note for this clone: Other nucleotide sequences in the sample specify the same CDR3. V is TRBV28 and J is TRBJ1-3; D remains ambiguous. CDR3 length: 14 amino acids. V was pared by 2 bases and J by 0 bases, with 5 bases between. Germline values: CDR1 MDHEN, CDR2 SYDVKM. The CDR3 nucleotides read TGTGCCAGCAGTTTAGGACCCTCTGGAAACACCATATATTTT. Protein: CASSLGPSGNTIYF.

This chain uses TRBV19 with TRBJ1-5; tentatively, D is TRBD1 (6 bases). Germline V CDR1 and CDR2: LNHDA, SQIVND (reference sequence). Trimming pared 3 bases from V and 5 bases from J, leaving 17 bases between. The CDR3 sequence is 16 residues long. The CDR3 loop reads CASSIFTGRTDQPQHF. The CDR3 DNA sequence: TGTGCCAGTAGTATCTTCACAGGGAGAACAGATCAGCCCCAGCATTTT.

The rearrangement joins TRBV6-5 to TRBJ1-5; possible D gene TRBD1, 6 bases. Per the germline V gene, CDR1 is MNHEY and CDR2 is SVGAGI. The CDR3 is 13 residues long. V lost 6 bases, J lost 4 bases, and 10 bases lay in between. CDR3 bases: TGTGCCAGCAGGAGGACAGCTAATCAGCCCCAGCATTTT. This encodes CASRRTANQPQHF.

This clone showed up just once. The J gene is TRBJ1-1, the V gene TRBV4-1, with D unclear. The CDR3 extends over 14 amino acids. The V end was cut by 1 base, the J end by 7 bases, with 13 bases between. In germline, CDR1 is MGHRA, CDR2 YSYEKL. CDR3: CASSQGLMIGEAFF. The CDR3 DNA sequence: TGCGCCAGCAGCCAAGGTTTAATGATCGGTGAAGCTTTCTTT.